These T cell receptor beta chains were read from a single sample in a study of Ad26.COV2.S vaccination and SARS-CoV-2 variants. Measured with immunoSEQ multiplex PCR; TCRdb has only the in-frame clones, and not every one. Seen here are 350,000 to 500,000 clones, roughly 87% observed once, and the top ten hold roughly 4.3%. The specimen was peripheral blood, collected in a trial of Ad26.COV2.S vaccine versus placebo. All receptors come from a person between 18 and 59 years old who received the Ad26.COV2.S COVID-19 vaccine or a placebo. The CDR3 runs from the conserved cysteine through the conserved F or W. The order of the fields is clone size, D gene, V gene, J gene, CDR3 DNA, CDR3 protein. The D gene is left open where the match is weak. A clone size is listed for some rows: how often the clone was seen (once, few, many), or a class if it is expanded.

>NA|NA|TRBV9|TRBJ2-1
TGTGCCAGCAGCGTAGGCGGGCACAACGGGAATGAGCAGTTCTTC
CASSVGGHNGNEQFF
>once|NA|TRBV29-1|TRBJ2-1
TGCAGCGTTGAAAGGGACAATGAGCAGTTCTTC
CSVERDNEQFF
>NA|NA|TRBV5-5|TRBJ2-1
TGTGCCAGCAGCTCACCTCCCCTTGCGGAGTACTTCCAACTCTACAATGAGCAGTTCTTC
CASSSPPLAEYFQLYNEQFF
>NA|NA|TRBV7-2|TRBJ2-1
TGTGCCAGCAGCTTAACCGGGACCAACTACAATGAGCAGTTCTTC
CASSLTGTNYNEQFF
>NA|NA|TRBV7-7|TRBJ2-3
TGTGCCAGCAGCTTAGGTCGTCGCCACACAGATACGCAGTATTTT
CASSLGRRHTDTQYF
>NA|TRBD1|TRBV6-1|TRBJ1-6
TGTGCCAGCAGTCGGGACAGGGGGTATTCACCCCTCCACTTT
CASSRDRGYSPLHF
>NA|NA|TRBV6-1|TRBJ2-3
TGTGCCAGCAGTGAAGCGTTTGCTAGCGGCACAGATACGCAGTATTTT
CASSEAFASGTDTQYF
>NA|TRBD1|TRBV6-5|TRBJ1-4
TGTGCCAGCAGCTACGGACAGGATGAAAAACTGTTTTTT
CASSYGQDEKLFF
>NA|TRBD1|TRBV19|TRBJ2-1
TGTGCCAGTAGTATTACAGGGGGCAAAGCTCAGTTCTTC
CASSITGGKAQFF
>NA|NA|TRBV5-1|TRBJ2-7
TGCGCCAGCTCCTGGGATCTGGGGGACTCCTACGAGCAGTACTTC
CASSWDLGDSYEQYF
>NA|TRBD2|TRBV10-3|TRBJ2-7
TGTGCCATCAGTGAGTCGTTGGCTAGCGGGACGTTCAGCGAGCAGTACTTC
CAISESLASGTFSEQYF
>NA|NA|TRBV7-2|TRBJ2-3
TGTGCCAGCAGCCCCCTATCAGATACGCAGTATTTT
CASSPLSDTQYF
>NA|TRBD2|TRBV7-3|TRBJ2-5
TGTGCCAGCAGCTTAGGGTCCGGCCTTGTGAGGACTAGCGGGAGTGGAGAGACCCAGTACTTC
CASSLGSGLVRTSGSGETQYF
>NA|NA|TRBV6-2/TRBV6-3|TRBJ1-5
TGTGCCAGCAGTACCCCTGGTTGGAGTAGTCAGCCCCAGCATTTT
CASSTPGWSSQPQHF
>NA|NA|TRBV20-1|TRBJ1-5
TGCAGTGCTAGTAGGGGCGGAGCTCAGCCCCAGCATTTT
CSASRGGAQPQHF
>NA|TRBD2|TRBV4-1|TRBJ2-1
TGCGCCACCATGGCGGGAGTAGGAACTGAGCAGTTCTTC
CATMAGVGTEQFF
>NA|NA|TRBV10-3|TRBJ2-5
TGTGCCATCAGTCGTCGGGACGAAGGACAAGAGACCCAGTACTTC
CAISRRDEGQETQYF
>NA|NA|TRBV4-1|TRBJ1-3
TGCGCCAGCAGCCAAGAGGTGGTATCAGGAAACACCATATATTTT
CASSQEVVSGNTIYF
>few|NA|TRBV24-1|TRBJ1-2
TGTGCCACCAGTCCCGGCATCTTTCACTATGGCTACACCTTC
CATSPGIFHYGYTF
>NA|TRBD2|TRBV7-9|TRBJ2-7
TGTGCCAGCAGCCCAACTAGCGGGAGGAGATACTACGAGCAGTACTTC
CASSPTSGRRYYEQYF
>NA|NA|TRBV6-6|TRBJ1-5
TGTGCCAGCAGTTCACCAGGGATGGATCAGCCCCAGCATTTT
CASSSPGMDQPQHF